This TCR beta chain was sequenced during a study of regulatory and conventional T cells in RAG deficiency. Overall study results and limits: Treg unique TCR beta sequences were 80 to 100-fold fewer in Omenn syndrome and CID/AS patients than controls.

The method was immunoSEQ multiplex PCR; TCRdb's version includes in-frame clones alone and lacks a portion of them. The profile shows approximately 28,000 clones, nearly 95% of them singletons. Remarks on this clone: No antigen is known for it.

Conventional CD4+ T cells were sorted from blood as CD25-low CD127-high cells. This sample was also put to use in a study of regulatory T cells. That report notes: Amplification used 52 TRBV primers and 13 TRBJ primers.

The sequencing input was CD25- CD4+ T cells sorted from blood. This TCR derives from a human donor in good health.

The CDR3 is CASSLWDRHPQYF. CDR3 coding DNA: TGTGCCAGCAGCTTATGGGACAGGCACCCCCAGTACTTC. The gene calls are TRBV7-9 and TRBJ2-7; 8 bases line up with TRBD1. Trimming removed 2 bases from V and 10 bases from J; junction bases left unmatched: 7. Germline values: CDR1 SEHNR, CDR2 FQNEAQ (reference sequence). This CDR3 has 13 amino acids.